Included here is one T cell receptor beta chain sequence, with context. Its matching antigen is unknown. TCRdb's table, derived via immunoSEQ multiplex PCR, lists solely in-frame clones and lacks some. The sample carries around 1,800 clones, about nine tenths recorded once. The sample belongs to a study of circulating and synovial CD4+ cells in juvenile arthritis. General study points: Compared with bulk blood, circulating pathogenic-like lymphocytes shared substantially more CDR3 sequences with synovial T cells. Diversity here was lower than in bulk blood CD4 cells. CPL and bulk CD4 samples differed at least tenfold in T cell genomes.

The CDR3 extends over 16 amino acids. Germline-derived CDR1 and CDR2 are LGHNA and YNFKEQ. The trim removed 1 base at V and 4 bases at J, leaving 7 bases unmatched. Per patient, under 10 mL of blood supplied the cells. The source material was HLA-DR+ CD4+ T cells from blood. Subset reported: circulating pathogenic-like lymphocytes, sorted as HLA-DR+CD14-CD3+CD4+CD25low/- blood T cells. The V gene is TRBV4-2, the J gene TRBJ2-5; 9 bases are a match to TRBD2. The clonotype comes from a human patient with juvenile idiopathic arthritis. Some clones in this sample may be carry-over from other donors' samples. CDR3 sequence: CASSQAGRGGLETQYF. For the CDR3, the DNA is TGTGCCAGCAGCCAAGCTGGGCGGGGGGGCTTAGAGACCCAGTACTTC.